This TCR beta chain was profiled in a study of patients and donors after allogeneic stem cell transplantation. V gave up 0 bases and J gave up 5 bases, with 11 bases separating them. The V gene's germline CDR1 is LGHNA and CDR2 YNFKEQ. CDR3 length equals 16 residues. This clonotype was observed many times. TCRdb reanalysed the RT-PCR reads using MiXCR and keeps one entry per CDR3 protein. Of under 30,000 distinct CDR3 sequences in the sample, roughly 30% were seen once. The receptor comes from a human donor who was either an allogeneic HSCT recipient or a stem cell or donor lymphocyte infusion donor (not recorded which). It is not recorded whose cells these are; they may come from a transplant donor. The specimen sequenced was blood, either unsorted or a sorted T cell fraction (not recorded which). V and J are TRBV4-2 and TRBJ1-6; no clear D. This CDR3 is CASSQDGVGDNSPLHF. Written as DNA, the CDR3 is TGTGCCAGCAGCCAAGATGGGGTGGGAGATAATTCACCCCTCCACTTT.